The rows below give T cell receptor beta chains drawn from one sample of a study of shared clonotypes between healthy human individuals. The table came from immunoSEQ multiplex PCR; TCRdb's copy has only in-frame clones and leaves some out. The table lists about 990,000 clones, approximately 80% of them singletons. The specimen was memory CD4+ T cells from PBMCs. The receptors derive from a man between 18 and 35 years old in good health. Some clones in this sample may be carry-over from other donors' samples. Each CDR3 is given with its conserved first and last residue. D genes are given only for firm matches. Clone size is given for some rows only: seen once, a few or many times, or a class if the clone is expanded.

d_call: TRBD2
v_call: TRBV6-1
clone_size: once
j_call: TRBJ2-2
cdr3_aa: CASSEGGLAGVGELFF
cdr3_nt: TGTGCCAGCAGTGAAGGAGGACTAGCGGGAGTCGGGGAGCTGTTTTTT

d_call: -
v_call: TRBV6-6
clone_size: once
j_call: TRBJ2-5
cdr3_aa: CASSYSRGETQYF
cdr3_nt: TGTGCCAGCAGTTACAGTAGGGGAGAGACCCAGTACTTC

d_call: -
v_call: TRBV27
clone_size: -
j_call: TRBJ1-4
cdr3_aa: CASSFLGGAEEKLFF
cdr3_nt: TGTGCCAGCAGTTTCCTTGGGGGCGCGGAAGAAAAACTGTTTTTT

d_call: TRBD2
v_call: TRBV9
clone_size: -
j_call: TRBJ2-2
cdr3_aa: CASSPRLAGNTGELFF
cdr3_nt: TGTGCCAGCAGCCCCCGACTAGCGGGGAACACCGGGGAGCTGTTTTTT

d_call: -
v_call: TRBV30
clone_size: -
j_call: TRBJ1-5
cdr3_aa: CAWSRGPGQPQHF
cdr3_nt: TGTGCCTGGAGTCGAGGGCCTGGTCAGCCCCAGCATTTT

d_call: -
v_call: TRBV12-5
clone_size: few
j_call: TRBJ1-1
cdr3_aa: CASGLNLNTEAFF
cdr3_nt: TGTGCTAGTGGTTTGAACCTGAACACTGAAGCTTTCTTT

d_call: -
v_call: TRBV6-1
clone_size: -
j_call: TRBJ2-7
cdr3_aa: CASSVSSSYEQYF
cdr3_nt: TGTGCCAGCAGTGTGTCCAGCTCCTACGAGCAGTACTTC

d_call: -
v_call: TRBV4-1
clone_size: once
j_call: TRBJ2-3
cdr3_aa: CASSQGIAAEPDTQYF
cdr3_nt: TGCGCCAGCAGCCAAGGAATAGCAGCGGAACCAGATACGCAGTATTTT

d_call: -
v_call: TRBV6-1
clone_size: -
j_call: TRBJ1-3
cdr3_aa: CASSEEAAYPSGNTIYF
cdr3_nt: TGTGCCAGCAGTGAAGAGGCAGCTTACCCCTCTGGAAACACCATATATTTT

d_call: TRBD1
v_call: TRBV11-2
clone_size: -
j_call: TRBJ2-5
cdr3_aa: CASSQDRVETQYF
cdr3_nt: TGTGCCAGCAGTCAAGACAGGGTGGAGACCCAGTACTTC

d_call: TRBD2
v_call: TRBV5-1
clone_size: -
j_call: TRBJ2-4
cdr3_aa: CASSFGTSGENIQYF
cdr3_nt: TGCGCCAGCAGCTTTGGGACTAGCGGCGAAAACATTCAGTACTTC

d_call: -
v_call: TRBV4-2
clone_size: once
j_call: TRBJ1-5
cdr3_aa: CASSPRMGWNQPQHF
cdr3_nt: TGTGCCAGCAGCCCACGCATGGGATGGAATCAGCCCCAGCATTTT

d_call: -
v_call: TRBV19
clone_size: -
j_call: TRBJ2-7
cdr3_aa: CASSFLTGSYEQYF
cdr3_nt: TGTGCCAGTAGCTTTCTGACAGGATCCTACGAGCAGTACTTC

d_call: -
v_call: TRBV5-1
clone_size: few
j_call: TRBJ2-1
cdr3_aa: CASSLVQGLGDNEQFF
cdr3_nt: TGCGCCAGCAGCTTGGTACAGGGTCTTGGGGACAATGAGCAGTTCTTC

d_call: TRBD1
v_call: TRBV28
clone_size: -
j_call: TRBJ1-2
cdr3_aa: CATPAGGTVNYGYTF
cdr3_nt: TGTGCCACTCCAGCCGGGGGGACAGTTAACTATGGCTACACCTTC

d_call: -
v_call: TRBV7-9
clone_size: -
j_call: TRBJ2-5
cdr3_aa: CASSLRGGETQYF
cdr3_nt: TGTGCCAGCAGCTTACGTGGAGGTGAGACCCAGTACTTC

d_call: -
v_call: TRBV19
clone_size: few
j_call: TRBJ1-1
cdr3_aa: CASLRPPNTEAFF
cdr3_nt: TGTGCCAGTCTTCGGCCTCCGAACACTGAAGCTTTCTTT

d_call: TRBD2
v_call: TRBV27
clone_size: -
j_call: TRBJ2-3
cdr3_aa: CASSLLSAGGIDTQYF
cdr3_nt: TGTGCCAGCAGTTTATTAAGTGCGGGAGGAATAGATACGCAGTATTTT

d_call: -
v_call: TRBV2
clone_size: -
j_call: TRBJ2-7
cdr3_aa: CASSSREIRGYEQYF
cdr3_nt: TGTGCCAGCAGTTCCAGGGAGATCCGAGGCTACGAGCAGTACTTC

d_call: -
v_call: TRBV6-1
clone_size: -
j_call: TRBJ2-2
cdr3_aa: CASSDPAGALGTGELFF
cdr3_nt: TGTGCCAGCAGTGATCCCGCAGGGGCCTTGGGCACCGGGGAGCTGTTTTTT

d_call: -
v_call: TRBV30
clone_size: -
j_call: TRBJ2-1
cdr3_aa: CAWSLGQNNEQFF
cdr3_nt: TGTGCCTGGAGCCTTGGACAGAACAATGAGCAGTTCTTC

d_call: TRBD2
v_call: TRBV4-1
clone_size: -
j_call: TRBJ2-3
cdr3_aa: CASSQRGDGTDTQYF
cdr3_nt: TGCGCCAGCAGTCAGCGGGGGGACGGCACAGATACGCAGTATTTT

d_call: -
v_call: TRBV7-2
clone_size: -
j_call: TRBJ1-1
cdr3_aa: CASSKAGTPEAFF
cdr3_nt: TGTGCCAGCAGCAAAGCCGGGACCCCCGAAGCTTTCTTT

d_call: -
v_call: TRBV7-9
clone_size: -
j_call: TRBJ1-4
cdr3_aa: CARSLRRGGRGEKLFF
cdr3_nt: TGTGCCAGAAGCTTGAGAAGGGGGGGACGCGGTGAAAAACTGTTTTTT

d_call: -
v_call: TRBV7-3
clone_size: few
j_call: TRBJ2-2
cdr3_aa: CASRRTPTTGELFF
cdr3_nt: TGTGCCAGCAGACGGACACCTACCACCGGGGAGCTGTTTTTT